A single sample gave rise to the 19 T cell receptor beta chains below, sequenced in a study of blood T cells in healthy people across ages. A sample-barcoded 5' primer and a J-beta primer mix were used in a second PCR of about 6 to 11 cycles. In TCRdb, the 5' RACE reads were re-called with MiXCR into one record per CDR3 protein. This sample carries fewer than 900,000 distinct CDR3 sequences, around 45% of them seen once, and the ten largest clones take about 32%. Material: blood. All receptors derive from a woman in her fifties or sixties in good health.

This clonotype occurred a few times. This CDR3 reads CASSQVGQIDTQYF. The CDR3 bases are TGCGCCAGCAGCCAAGTGGGACAGATCGATACGCAGTATTTT. The chain carries TRBV4-3 and TRBJ2-3, with 7 bases identical to TRBD1. Germline CDR1 reads LGHNA; CDR2 reads YSLEER. J lost 6 bases, V lost 1 base, and 4 bases had no gene match. This CDR3 comprises 14 residues.

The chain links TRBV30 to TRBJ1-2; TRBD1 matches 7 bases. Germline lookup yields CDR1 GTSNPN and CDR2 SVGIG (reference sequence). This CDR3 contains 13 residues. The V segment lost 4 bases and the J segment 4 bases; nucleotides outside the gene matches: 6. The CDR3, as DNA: TGTGCCTGGAACCCCGGGACAGCCTATGGCTACACCTTC. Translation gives CAWNPGTAYGYTF.

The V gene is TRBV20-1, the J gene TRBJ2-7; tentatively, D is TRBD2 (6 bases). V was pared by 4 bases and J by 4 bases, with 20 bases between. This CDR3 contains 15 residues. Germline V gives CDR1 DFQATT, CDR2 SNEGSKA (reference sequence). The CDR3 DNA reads TGCAGTGCTACGGTGGGGGAGGTAAAGGTATACGAGCAGTACTTC. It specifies CSATVGEVKVYEQYF.

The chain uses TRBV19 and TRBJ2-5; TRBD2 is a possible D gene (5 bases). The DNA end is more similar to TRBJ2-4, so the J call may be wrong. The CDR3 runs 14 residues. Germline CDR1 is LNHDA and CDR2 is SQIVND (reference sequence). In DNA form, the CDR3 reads TGTGCCAGTAGTAGAGAAACTAGCAAAAACATTCAGTACTTC. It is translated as CASSRETSKNIQYF.

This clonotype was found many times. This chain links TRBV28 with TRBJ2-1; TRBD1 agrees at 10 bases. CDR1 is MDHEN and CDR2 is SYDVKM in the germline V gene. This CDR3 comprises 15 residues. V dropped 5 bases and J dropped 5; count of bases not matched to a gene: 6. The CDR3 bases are TGTGCCAGCAGTAGACCGGGACAGGGGCACAATGAGCAGTTCTTC. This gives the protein CASSRPGQGHNEQFF.

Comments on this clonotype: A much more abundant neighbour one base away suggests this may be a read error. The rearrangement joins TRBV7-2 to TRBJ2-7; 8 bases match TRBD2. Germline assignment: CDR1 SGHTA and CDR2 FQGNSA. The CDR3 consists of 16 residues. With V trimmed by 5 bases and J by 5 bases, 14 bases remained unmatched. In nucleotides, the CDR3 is TGTGCCAGCAGCGTCTCCAGGACTAGCTTATTGAACGAGCAGTACTTC. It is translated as CASSVSRTSLLNEQYF. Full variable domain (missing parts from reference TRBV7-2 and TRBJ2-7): GAGVSQSPSNKVTEKGKDVELRCDPISGHTALYWYRQSLGQGLEFLIYFQGNSAPDKSGLPSDRFSAERTGGSVSTLTIQRTQQEDSAVYLCASSVSRTSLLNEQYFGPGTRLTVT.

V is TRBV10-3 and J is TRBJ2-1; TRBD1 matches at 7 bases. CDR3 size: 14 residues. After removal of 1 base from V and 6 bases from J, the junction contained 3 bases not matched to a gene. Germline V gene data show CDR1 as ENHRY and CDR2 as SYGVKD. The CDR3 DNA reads TGTGCCATCAGTGAGTACAGGGGCGGCAATGAGCAGTTCTTC. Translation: CAISEYRGGNEQFF.

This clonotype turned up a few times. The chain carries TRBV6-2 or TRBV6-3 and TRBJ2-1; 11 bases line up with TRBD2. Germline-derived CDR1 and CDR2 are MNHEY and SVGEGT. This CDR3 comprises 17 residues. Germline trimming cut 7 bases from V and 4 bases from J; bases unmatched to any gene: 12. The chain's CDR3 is CASIRTPGLADYNEQFF. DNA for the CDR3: TGTGCCAGCATCAGAACCCCGGGACTAGCGGATTACAATGAGCAGTTCTTC.

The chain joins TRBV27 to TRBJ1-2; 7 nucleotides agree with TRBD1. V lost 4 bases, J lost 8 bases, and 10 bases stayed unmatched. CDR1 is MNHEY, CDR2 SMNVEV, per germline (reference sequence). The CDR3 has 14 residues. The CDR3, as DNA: TGTGCCAGCAGTTCCCTAGCCGACAGGGTAGGCTACACCTTC. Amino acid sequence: CASSSLADRVGYTF.

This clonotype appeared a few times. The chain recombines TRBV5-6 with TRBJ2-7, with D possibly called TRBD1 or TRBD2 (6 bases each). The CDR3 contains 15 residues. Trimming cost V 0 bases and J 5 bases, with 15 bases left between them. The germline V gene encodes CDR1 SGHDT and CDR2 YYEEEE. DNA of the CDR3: TGTGCCAGCAGCTTGGCCGGAGGGGGTCCCCACGAGCAGTACTTC. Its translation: CASSLAGGGPHEQYF.

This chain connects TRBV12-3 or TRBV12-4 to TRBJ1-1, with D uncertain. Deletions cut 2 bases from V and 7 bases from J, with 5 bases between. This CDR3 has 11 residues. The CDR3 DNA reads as TGTGCCAGCAGTTTAAGAGATGAAGCTTTCTTT. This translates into CASSLRDEAFF.

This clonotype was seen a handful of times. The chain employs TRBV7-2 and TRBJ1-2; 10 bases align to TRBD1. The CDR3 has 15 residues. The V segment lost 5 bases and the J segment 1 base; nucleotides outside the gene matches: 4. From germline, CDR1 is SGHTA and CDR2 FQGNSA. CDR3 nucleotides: TGTGCCAGCAGCCCAGGACAGGGGGTTAACTATGGCTACACCTTC. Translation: CASSPGQGVNYGYTF.

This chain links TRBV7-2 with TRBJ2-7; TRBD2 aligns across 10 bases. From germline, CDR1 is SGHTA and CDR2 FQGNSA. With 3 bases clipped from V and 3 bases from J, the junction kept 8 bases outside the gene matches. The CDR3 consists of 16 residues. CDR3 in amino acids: CASSLAAGGPRYEQYF. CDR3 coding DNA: TGTGCCAGCAGCTTGGCAGCGGGAGGGCCTCGCTACGAGCAGTACTTC.

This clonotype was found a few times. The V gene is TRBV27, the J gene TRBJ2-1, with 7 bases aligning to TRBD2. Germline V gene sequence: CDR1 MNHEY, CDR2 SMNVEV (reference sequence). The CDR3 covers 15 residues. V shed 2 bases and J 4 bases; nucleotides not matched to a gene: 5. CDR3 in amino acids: CASSLKAGSYNEQFF. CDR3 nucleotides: TGTGCCAGCAGTTTAAAAGCGGGGTCGTACAATGAGCAGTTCTTC.

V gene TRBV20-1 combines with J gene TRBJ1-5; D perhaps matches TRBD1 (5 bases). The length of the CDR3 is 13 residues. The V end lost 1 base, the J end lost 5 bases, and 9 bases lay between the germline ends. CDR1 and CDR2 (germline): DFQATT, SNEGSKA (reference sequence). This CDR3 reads CSARVQGYQPQHF. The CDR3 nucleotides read TGCAGTGCTAGAGTGCAGGGATATCAGCCCCAGCATTTT.

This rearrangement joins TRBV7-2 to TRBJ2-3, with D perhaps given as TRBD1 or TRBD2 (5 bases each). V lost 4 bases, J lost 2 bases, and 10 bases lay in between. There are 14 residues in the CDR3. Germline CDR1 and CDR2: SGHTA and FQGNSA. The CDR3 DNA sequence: TGTGCCAGCAGCTCCCGGGGCCACACAGATACGCAGTATTTT. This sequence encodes CASSSRGHTDTQYF.

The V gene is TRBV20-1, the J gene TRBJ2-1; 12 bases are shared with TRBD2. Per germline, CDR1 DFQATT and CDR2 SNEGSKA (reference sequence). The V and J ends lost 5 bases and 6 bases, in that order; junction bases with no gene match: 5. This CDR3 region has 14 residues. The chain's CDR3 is CSAPGLAGSNEQFF. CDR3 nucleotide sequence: TGCAGTGCTCCCGGACTAGCGGGATCCAATGAGCAGTTCTTC.

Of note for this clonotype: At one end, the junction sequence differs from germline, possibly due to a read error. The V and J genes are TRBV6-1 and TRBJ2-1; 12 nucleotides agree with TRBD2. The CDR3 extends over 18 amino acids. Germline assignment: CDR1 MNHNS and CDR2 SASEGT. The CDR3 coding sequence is TGTGCCAGCAGCCTTCTAGCGGGAGGGCCAGACTCCTACAATGAGCAGTTTTTC. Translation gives CASSLLAGGPDSYNEQFF.

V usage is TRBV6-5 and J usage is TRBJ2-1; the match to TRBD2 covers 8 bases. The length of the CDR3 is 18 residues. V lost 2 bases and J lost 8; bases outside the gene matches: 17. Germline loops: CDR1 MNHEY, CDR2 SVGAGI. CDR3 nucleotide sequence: TGTGCCAGCAGTTACCTGTCCTCAAGAGCGGGAGTGATCCATGAGCAGTTCTTC. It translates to CASSYLSSRAGVIHEQFF.